Here is one T cell receptor (beta chain) with its context. In Seattle, patients joined the study during active infection and were tracked longitudinally. Methods used by the authors: Estimates of nucleated cell counts were drawn from the amplification of reference gene primers. Sequencing used immunoSEQ multiplex PCR; TCRdb keeps in-frame clones, though not all of them. V and J calls plus clone size are reproduced from that table; the DNA served to infer D and trimming. The sample has roughly 410,000 clones; about 90% are singletons. This sample stems from a study of blood T cell repertoires in COVID-19. Background on the study: T cells, B-cell-depleted T cells, or PBMCs supplied cDNA or gDNA.

This CDR3 spans 12 amino acids. V was pared by 4 bases and J by 3 bases, with 5 bases between. Germline CDR1 reads SGHRS; CDR2 reads YFSETQ. The chain recombines TRBV5-1 with TRBJ1-3; D call uncertain. The sequenced material came from peripheral blood. The sequence was collected from a woman in her sixties or seventies with COVID-19, enrolled during active disease. CDR3 in amino acids: CASSSDGNTIYF. The CDR3 DNA reads as TGCGCCAGCAGCAGCGATGGAAACACCATATATTTT.